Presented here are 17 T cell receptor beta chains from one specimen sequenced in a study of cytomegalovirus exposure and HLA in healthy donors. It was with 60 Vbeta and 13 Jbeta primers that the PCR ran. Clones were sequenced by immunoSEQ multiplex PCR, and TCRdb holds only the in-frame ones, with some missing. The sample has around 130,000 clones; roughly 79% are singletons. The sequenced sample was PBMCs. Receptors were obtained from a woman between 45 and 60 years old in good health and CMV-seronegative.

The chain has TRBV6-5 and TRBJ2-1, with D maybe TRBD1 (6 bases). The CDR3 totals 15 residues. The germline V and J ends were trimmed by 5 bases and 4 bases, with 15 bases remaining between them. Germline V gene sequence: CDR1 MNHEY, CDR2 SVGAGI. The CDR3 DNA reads TGTGCCAGCAGTGGAATGGTAGGGGGTTACAATGAGCAGTTCTTC. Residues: CASSGMVGGYNEQFF.

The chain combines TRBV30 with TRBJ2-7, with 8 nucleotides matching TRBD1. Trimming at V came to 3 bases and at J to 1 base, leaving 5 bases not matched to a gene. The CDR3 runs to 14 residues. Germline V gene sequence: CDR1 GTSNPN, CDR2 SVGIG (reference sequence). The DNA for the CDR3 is TGTGCCTGGAGGGGCAGGGGGCCGTCCTACGAGCAGTACTTC. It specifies CAWRGRGPSYEQYF.

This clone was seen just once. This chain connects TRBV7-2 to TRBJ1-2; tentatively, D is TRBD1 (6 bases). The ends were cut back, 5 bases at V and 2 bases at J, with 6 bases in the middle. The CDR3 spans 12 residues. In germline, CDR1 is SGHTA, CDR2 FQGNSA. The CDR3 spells CASSQGNYGYTF. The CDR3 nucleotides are TGTGCCAGCAGCCAGGGGAACTATGGCTACACCTTC.

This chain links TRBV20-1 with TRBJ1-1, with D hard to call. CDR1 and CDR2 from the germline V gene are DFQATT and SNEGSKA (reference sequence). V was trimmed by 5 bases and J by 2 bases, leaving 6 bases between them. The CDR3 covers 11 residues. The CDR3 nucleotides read TGCAGTGCTGCGGATAACACTGAAGCTTTCTTT. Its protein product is CSAADNTEAFF.

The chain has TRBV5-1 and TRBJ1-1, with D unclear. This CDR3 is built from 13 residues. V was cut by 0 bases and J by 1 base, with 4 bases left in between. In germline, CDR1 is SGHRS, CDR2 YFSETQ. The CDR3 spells CASSLEQNTEAFF. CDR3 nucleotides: TGCGCCAGCAGCTTGGAGCAGAACACTGAAGCTTTCTTT. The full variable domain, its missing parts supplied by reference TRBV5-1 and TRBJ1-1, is KAGVTQTPRYLIKTRGQQVTLSCSPISGHRSVSWYQQTPGQGLQFLFEYFSETQRNKGNFPGRFSGRQFSNSRSEMNVSTLELGDSALYLCASSLEQNTEAFFGQGTRLTVV.

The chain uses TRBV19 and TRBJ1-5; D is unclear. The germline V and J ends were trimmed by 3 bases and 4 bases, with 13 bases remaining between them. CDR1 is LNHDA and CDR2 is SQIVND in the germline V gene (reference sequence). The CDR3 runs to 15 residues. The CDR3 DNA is TGTGCCAGTAGTATCTCGCGGGGAAAAAATCAGCCCCAGCATTTT. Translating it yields CASSISRGKNQPQHF.

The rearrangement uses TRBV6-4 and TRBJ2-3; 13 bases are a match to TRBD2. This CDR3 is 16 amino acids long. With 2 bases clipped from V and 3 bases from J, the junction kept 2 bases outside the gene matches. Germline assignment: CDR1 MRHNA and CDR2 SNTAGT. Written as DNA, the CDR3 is TGTGCCAGCAGTGACAGACTAGCGGGAGGTACAGATACGCAGTATTTT. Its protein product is CASSDRLAGGTDTQYF.

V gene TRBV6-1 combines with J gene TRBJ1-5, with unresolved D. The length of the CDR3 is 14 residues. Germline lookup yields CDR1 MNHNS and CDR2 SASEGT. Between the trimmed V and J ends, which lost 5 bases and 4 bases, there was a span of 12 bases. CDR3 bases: TGTGCCAGCAGTAATCTCGGTGTAAATCAGCCCCAGCATTTT. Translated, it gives CASSNLGVNQPQHF.

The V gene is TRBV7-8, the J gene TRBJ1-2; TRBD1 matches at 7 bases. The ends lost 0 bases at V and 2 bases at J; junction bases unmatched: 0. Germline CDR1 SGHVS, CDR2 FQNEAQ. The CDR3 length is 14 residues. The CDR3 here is CASSLAGQNYGYTF. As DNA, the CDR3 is TGTGCCAGCAGCTTAGCGGGACAGAACTATGGCTACACCTTC.

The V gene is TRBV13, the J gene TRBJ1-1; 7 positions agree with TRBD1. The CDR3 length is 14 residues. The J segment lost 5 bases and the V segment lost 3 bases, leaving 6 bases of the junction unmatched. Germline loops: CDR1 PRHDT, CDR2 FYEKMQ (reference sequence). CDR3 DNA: TGTGCCAGCAGCTTTAGGCAGGGGGTAACTGAAGCTTTCTTT. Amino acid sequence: CASSFRQGVTEAFF. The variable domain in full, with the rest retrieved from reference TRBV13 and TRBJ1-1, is AAGVIQSPRHLIKEKRETATLKCYPIPRHDTVYWYQQGPGQDPQFLISFYEKMQSDKGSIPDRFSAQQFSDYHSELNMSSLELGDSALYFCASSFRQGVTEAFFGQGTRLTVV.

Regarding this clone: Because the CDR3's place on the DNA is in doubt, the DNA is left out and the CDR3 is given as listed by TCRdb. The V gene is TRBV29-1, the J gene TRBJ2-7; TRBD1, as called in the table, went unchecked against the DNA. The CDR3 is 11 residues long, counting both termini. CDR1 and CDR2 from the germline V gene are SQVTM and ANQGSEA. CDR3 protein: CSVGTGNEQHV.

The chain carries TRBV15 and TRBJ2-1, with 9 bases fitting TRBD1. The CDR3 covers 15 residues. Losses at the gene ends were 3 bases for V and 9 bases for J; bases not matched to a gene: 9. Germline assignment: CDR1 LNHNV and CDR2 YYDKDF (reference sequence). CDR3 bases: TGTGCCACCAGCAGGGGGGGGACAGGGTTAATTGAGCAGTTCTTC. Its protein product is CATSRGGTGLIEQFF. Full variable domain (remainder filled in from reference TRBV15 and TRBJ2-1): DAMVIQNPRYQVTQFGKPVTLSCSQTLNHNVMYWYQQKSSQAPKLLFHYYDKDFNNEADTPDNFQSRRPNTSFCFLDIRSPGLGDTAMYLCATSRGGTGLIEQFFGPGTRLTVL.

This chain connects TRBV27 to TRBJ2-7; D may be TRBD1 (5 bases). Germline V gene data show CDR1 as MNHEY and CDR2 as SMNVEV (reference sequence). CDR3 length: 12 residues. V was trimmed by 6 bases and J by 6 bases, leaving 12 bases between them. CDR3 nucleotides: TGTGCCAGCAGCTTTCAGGGTTTCGAGCAGTACTTC. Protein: CASSFQGFEQYF.

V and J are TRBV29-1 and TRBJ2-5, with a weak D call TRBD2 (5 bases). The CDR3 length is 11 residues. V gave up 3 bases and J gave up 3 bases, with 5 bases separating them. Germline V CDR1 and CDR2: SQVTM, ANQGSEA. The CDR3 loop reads CSVEREETQYF. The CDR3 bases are TGCAGCGTTGAGCGGGAAGAGACCCAGTACTTC.

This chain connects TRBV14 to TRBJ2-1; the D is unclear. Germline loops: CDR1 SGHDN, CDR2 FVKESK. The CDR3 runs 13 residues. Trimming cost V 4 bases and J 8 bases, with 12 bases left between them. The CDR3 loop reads CASSRTTFDEQFF. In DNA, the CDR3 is TGTGCCAGCAGCCGCACCACATTTGATGAGCAGTTCTTC.

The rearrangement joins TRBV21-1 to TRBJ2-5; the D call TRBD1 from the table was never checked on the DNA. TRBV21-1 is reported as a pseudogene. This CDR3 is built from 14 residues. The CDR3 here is CASSKGDRRETQYF. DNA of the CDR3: TGTGCCAGCAGCAAAGGGGACAGACGAGAGACCCAGTACTTC.

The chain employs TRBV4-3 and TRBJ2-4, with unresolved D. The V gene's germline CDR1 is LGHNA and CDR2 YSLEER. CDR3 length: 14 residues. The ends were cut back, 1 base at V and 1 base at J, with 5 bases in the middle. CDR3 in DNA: TGCGCCAGCAGCCAAGCGGGTGCCAAAAACATTCAGTACTTC. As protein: CASSQAGAKNIQYF.